A selection of T cell receptor beta chains follows, all from one sample in a study of shared clonotypes between healthy human individuals. Repertoires were generated with immunoSEQ multiplex PCR, while TCRdb's copy carries only in-frame clones and drops some. This sample yields some 2 million clones, of which 95% are seen a single time; under 0.15% belongs to the top ten. The sequenced sample was naive CD4+ T cells sorted from blood. These receptors were obtained from a man between 18 and 35 years old in good health. The CDR3 runs from the conserved cysteine through the conserved F or W. A D gene is named only where the DNA matches it firmly. Clone size is stated in some rows and not others, as once, few, many or a class when expanded.

clone size,D gene,J gene,V gene,CDR3 protein,CDR3 DNA
NA,NA,TRBJ2-2,TRBV2,CASSELGGRDTGELFF,TGTGCCAGCAGTGAACTAGGGGGGCGCGACACCGGGGAGCTGTTTTTT
NA,NA,TRBJ1-1,TRBV25-1,CASSEVVKGGDTEAFF,TGTGCCAGCAGTGAGGTCGTGAAGGGGGGGGACACTGAAGCTTTCTTT
NA,NA,TRBJ2-6,TRBV14,CASSVSGANVLTF,TGTGCCAGCAGCGTTTCTGGGGCCAACGTCCTGACTTTC
NA,NA,TRBJ2-6,TRBV7-9,CASSLALGGSSGANVLTF,TGTGCCAGCAGCTTAGCGCTAGGGGGAAGCTCTGGGGCCAACGTCCTGACTTTC
NA,TRBD1,TRBJ1-6,TRBV7-9,CASSKGQGSYNSPLHF,TGTGCCAGCAGCAAAGGACAGGGGTCCTATAATTCACCCCTCCACTTT
NA,TRBD1,TRBJ2-4,TRBV5-1,CASSLVGTGGIQYF,TGCGCCAGCAGCTTGGTTGGGACAGGGGGCATTCAGTACTTC
NA,NA,TRBJ1-1,TRBV10-3,CAISESTGIGTEAFF,TGTGCCATCAGTGAGTCGACCGGGATTGGCACTGAAGCTTTCTTT
NA,TRBD1,TRBJ1-2,TRBV4-1,CASSQAGTGANYGYTF,TGCGCCAGCAGCCAAGCCGGGACAGGCGCTAACTATGGCTACACCTTC
once,NA,TRBJ2-3,TRBV2,CASSERRVGTDTQYF,TGTGCCAGCAGTGAACGTAGGGTCGGGACAGATACGCAGTATTTT
NA,TRBD2,TRBJ2-1,TRBV4-1,CASSQGRASGGHNEQFF,TGCGCCAGCAGCCAAGGCCGGGCTAGCGGGGGGCACAATGAGCAGTTCTTC
NA,NA,TRBJ1-1,TRBV1,CTRQGPNTEAFF,TGCACCAGGCAGGGACCTAACACTGAAGCTTTCTTT
many,NA,TRBJ2-2,TRBV2,CASRVDGELFF,TGTGCCAGCAGAGTGGACGGGGAGCTGTTTTTT
NA,NA,TRBJ1-3,TRBV30,CAWSVLGVGNTIYF,TGTGCCTGGAGTGTACTAGGGGTTGGAAACACCATATATTTT
NA,NA,TRBJ2-2,TRBV7-7,CASSPSRGTGELFF,TGTGCTAGCAGCCCGAGTCGGGGGACCGGGGAGCTGTTTTTT
NA,NA,TRBJ1-1,TRBV7-2,CASSATGTMNTEAFF,TGTGCCAGCAGCGCCACAGGGACCATGAACACTGAAGCTTTCTTT
once,TRBD2,TRBJ2-1,TRBV7-2,CASSLSNKAGTIRFF,TGTGCCAGCAGCTTATCGAACAAAGCCGGGACTATTCGGTTCTTC
few,NA,TRBJ1-5,TRBV28,CASSLSRAPNQPQHF,TGTGCCAGCAGTTTATCACGGGCTCCCAATCAGCCCCAGCATTTT
NA,NA,TRBJ1-1,TRBV10-3,CAIRAGGLYTEAFF,TGTGCCATTCGAGCGGGGGGCCTCTACACTGAAGCTTTCTTT
NA,TRBD1,TRBJ1-3,TRBV4-1,CASSQGPTGSSGNTIYF,TGCGCCAGCAGCCAAGGCCCGACAGGGAGCTCTGGAAACACCATATATTTT
NA,TRBD1,TRBJ1-2,TRBV30,CACSGQGGGYTF,TGTGCCTGCTCGGGACAGGGAGGTGGCTACACCTTC